The 32 T cell receptor beta chains reported below all come from one sample, sequenced in a study of blood T cell repertoires in COVID-19. Here immunoSEQ multiplex PCR was the method, and the copy in TCRdb shows in-frame clones only, minus some. This repertoire shows around 60,000 clones, 60% to 80% found once; its top ten account for approximately 21%. The material sequenced was peripheral blood. These receptors were taken from a man older than 75 with active or convalescent COVID-19.

This clone appeared a single time. The V call is TRBV5-8, the J call TRBJ1-3; possibly TRBD1 for D (6 bases). Trimming took 5 bases from V and 0 from J, leaving 12 bases between them. Germline assignment: CDR1 SGHTS and CDR2 YDEGEE. The CDR3 has 15 residues. This chain's CDR3 is CASSPDRFSGNTIYF. In DNA form, the CDR3 reads TGTGCCAGCAGTCCAGACAGGTTCTCTGGAAACACCATATATTTT.

The chain is built from TRBV19 and TRBJ2-7; possible D gene TRBD2, 5 bases. The germline CDR1 and CDR2 sequences are LNHDA and SQIVND (reference sequence). The ends were cut back, 3 bases at V and 2 bases at J, with 14 bases in the middle. CDR3 length: 15 residues. DNA for the CDR3: TGTGCCAGTAGTATGCGCGGGTACAGCACCTACGAGCAGTACTTC. Translated, it gives CASSMRGYSTYEQYF.

The count of this clone is one. Here the CDR3 reads CASSQVQGGNQPQHF. In DNA form, the CDR3 reads TGTGCCAGCAGCCAAGTACAGGGGGGCAATCAGCCCCAGCATTTT. The J gene is TRBJ1-5, the V gene TRBV4-2; 8 positions agree with TRBD1. Germline CDR1 and CDR2: LGHNA and YNFKEQ. J was trimmed by 2 bases and V by 1 base; bases with no gene match: 1. The CDR3 runs 15 residues.

The chain links TRBV6-5 to TRBJ2-1; 7 bases agree with TRBD2. The CDR3 has 12 residues. Germline trimming cut 8 bases from V and 9 bases from J; bases unmatched to any gene: 7. The germline V gene encodes CDR1 MNHEY and CDR2 SVGAGI. The CDR3 sequence: CASLTGGGEQFF. The CDR3 DNA reads as TGTGCCAGCTTAACGGGAGGAGGTGAGCAGTTCTTC.

This rearrangement joins TRBV5-1 to TRBJ2-7, with 11 bases identical to TRBD1. The V gene end was trimmed by 3 bases and the J gene end by 6 bases; junction bases not matched to a gene: 5. Germline V gene lookup returns CDR1 SGHRS and CDR2 YFSETQ. CDR3 size: 14 residues. The CDR3 bases are TGCGCCAGCAGCTCTTCCGGGACAGGGGGCGAGCAGTACTTC. It encodes CASSSSGTGGEQYF. The full variable domain, in which reference TRBV5-1 and TRBJ2-7 provide the parts outside the CDR3, is KAGVTQTPRYLIKTRGQQVTLSCSPISGHRSVSWYQQTPGQGLQFLFEYFSETQRNKGNFPGRFSGRQFSNSRSEMNVSTLELGDSALYLCASSSSGTGGEQYFGPGTRLTVT.

The chain employs TRBV7-2 and TRBJ2-7; D is possibly TRBD2 (5 bases). The CDR3 length is 13 residues. Trimming took 3 bases from V and 6 from J, leaving 12 bases between them. Germline CDR1 is SGHTA and CDR2 is FQGNSA. The CDR3 spells CASSLDSFGEQYF. The CDR3 DNA reads TGTGCCAGCAGCTTGGACTCATTTGGCGAGCAGTACTTC.

The rearrangement joins TRBV27 to TRBJ1-4; the D gene is possibly TRBD1 (6 bases). Trimming stripped 6 bases from V and 5 bases from J, with 13 bases between. The CDR3 covers 14 residues. Germline assignment: CDR1 MNHEY and CDR2 SMNVEV (reference sequence). CDR3 protein: CASSRGHLNEKLFF. The CDR3 bases are TGTGCCAGCAGCCGGGGACACCTCAATGAAAAACTGTTTTTT.

V usage is TRBV19 and J usage is TRBJ1-2; TRBD1 aligns across 10 bases. V trimming: 5 bases; J trimming: 2 bases; junction bases outside the gene matches: 5. The CDR3 extends over 15 amino acids. The germline CDR1 and CDR2 sequences are LNHDA and SQIVND (reference sequence). CDR3 amino acids: CASSPTGGGNYGYTF. The CDR3 region has the DNA TGTGCCAGTAGTCCGACAGGGGGCGGAAACTATGGCTACACCTTC.

The table lists this clone with a count of one. The J gene is TRBJ2-7, the V gene TRBV28, with a possible D match to TRBD1 (6 bases). CDR1 MDHEN and CDR2 SYDVKM come from the germline V gene. The CDR3 spans 17 residues. V dropped 6 bases and J dropped 6 bases, with 27 bases sitting between them. Here the CDR3 DNA reads TGTGCCAGCAGACGAATAGGGATGGACAGCCGACCAGGCGAGCAGTACTTC. Translation gives CASRRIGMDSRPGEQYF.

The chain uses TRBV11-2 and TRBJ2-7, with 9 bases aligning to TRBD1. V gave up 4 bases and J gave up 2 bases; unmatched junction bases: 3. The germline V gene has CDR1 SGHAT and CDR2 FQNNGV. The CDR3 is made up of 14 amino acids. The DNA for the CDR3 is TGTGCCAGCAGCTGGGACAGGGACGCCTACGAGCAGTACTTC. Its protein is CASSWDRDAYEQYF.

The chain is built from TRBV2 and TRBJ2-3; D is unresolved. V shed 6 bases and J shed 2 bases, with 12 bases lying between them. The CDR3 totals 14 residues. The germline V gene has CDR1 SNHLY and CDR2 FYNNEI. Here the CDR3 reads CASRPRINTDTQYF. DNA for the CDR3: TGTGCCAGCAGGCCCAGGATTAACACAGATACGCAGTATTTT.

The chain couples TRBV7-2 to TRBJ2-5, with D perhaps TRBD1 (6 bases). There are 14 residues in the CDR3. V was pared by 7 bases and J by 3 bases, with 15 bases between. The V gene's germline CDR1 is SGHTA and CDR2 FQGNSA. CDR3 region: CASTHTTGKETQYF. CDR3 nucleotide sequence: TGTGCCAGCACCCACACCACAGGGAAAGAGACCCAGTACTTC. The full variable domain, its missing parts supplied by reference TRBV7-2 and TRBJ2-5, is GAGVSQSPSNKVTEKGKDVELRCDPISGHTALYWYRQSLGQGLEFLIYFQGNSAPDKSGLPSDRFSAERTGGSVSTLTIQRTQQEDSAVYLCASTHTTGKETQYFGPGTRLLVL.

This chain connects TRBV10-2 to TRBJ1-6; 10 bases match TRBD1. The CDR3 totals 15 residues. Germline V gene sequence: CDR1 WSHSY, CDR2 SAAADI. The V and J ends lost 8 bases and 7 bases, in that order; junction bases with no gene match: 8. The DNA of the CDR3 is TGCGCCAGCCTCCGTAGGACAGGGGGGAATTCACCCCTCCACTTT. Its translation: CASLRRTGGNSPLHF.

Points on this clone: Distinct nucleotide sequences in the sample also encode this CDR3. The CDR3 DNA is TGCGCCAGCAGCTTAGACAGGGGGTCTGGAAACACCATATATTTT. Its protein product is CASSLDRGSGNTIYF. V is TRBV5-1 and J is TRBJ1-3, with 9 bases lining up with TRBD1. V shed 2 bases and J 1 base; nucleotides not matched to a gene: 1. Per germline, CDR1 SGHRS and CDR2 YFSETQ. The CDR3 sequence is 15 residues long.

This clone has just a few counts. The chain recombines TRBV12-5 with TRBJ2-7, with 8 positions matching TRBD1. Trimming removed 4 bases from V and 5 bases from J; junction bases left unmatched: 7. The CDR3 sequence is 14 residues long. The germline CDR1 and CDR2 sequences are LGHNT and FRNRAP. CDR3 residues: CASGSLPGGHEQYF. CDR3 DNA sequence: TGTGCTAGTGGTTCCCTCCCAGGGGGCCACGAGCAGTACTTC. The whole variable domain, remainder taken from reference TRBV12-5 and TRBJ2-7, is DARVTQTPRHKVTEMGQEVTMRCQPILGHNTVFWYRQTMMQGLELLAYFRNRAPLDDSGMPKDRFSAEMPDATLATLKIQPSEPRDSAVYFCASGSLPGGHEQYFGPGTRLTVT.

The V and J genes are TRBV21-1 and TRBJ2-1; the table's D gene call, TRBD2, was not cross checked with the DNA. TRBV21-1 is classified as a pseudogene. This CDR3 comprises 14 residues. The CDR3 loop reads CASSKHFDSIYQFF. DNA for the CDR3: TGTGCCAGCAGCAAACATTTCGACTCCATTTATCAGTTCTTC.

There are a few counts of this clone. This rearrangement joins TRBV14 to TRBJ1-1; 8 positions agree with TRBD1. Looked up from germline, CDR1 is SGHDN and CDR2 is FVKESK. With 1 base clipped from V and 1 base from J, the junction kept 5 bases outside the gene matches. This CDR3 comprises 16 residues. CDR3 in DNA: TGTGCCAGCAGCCAAGTACAGGGGGTGGGGAACACTGAAGCTTTCTTT. It specifies CASSQVQGVGNTEAFF.

The rearrangement joins TRBV5-1 to TRBJ2-2; TRBD1 matches 7 bases. Germline V gives CDR1 SGHRS, CDR2 YFSETQ. J was trimmed by 4 bases and V by 7 bases; bases with no gene match: 13. The length of the CDR3 is 16 residues. The CDR3 is CASRGSGTAFTGELFF. As DNA, the CDR3 is TGCGCCAGCCGCGGATCCGGGACAGCCTTCACCGGGGAGCTGTTTTTT. Together with reference TRBV5-1 and TRBJ2-2, the CDR3 gives the full variable domain: KAGVTQTPRYLIKTRGQQVTLSCSPISGHRSVSWYQQTPGQGLQFLFEYFSETQRNKGNFPGRFSGRQFSNSRSEMNVSTLELGDSALYLCASRGSGTAFTGELFFGEGSRLTVL.

This clone was detected only a few times. J is TRBJ2-3 and V is TRBV24-1, with D possibly matching TRBD2 (5 bases). With 9 bases removed from V and 2 bases from J, the gap between germline ends came to 11 bases. Germline lookup yields CDR1 KGHDR and CDR2 SFDVKD. CDR3 length equals 13 residues. The CDR3 loop reads CATEGADTDTQYF. The CDR3 coding sequence is TGTGCCACCGAGGGCGCCGACACAGATACGCAGTATTTT.

This chain joins TRBV5-1 and TRBJ2-2; a weak D match, TRBD2 (6 bases). The CDR3 contains 16 residues. V was cut by 0 bases and J by 2 bases, with 11 bases left in between. Germline V gives CDR1 SGHRS, CDR2 YFSETQ. CDR3 sequence reads: CASSLAGELNTGELFF. The CDR3 nucleotides read TGCGCCAGCAGCTTGGCGGGGGAACTAAACACCGGGGAGCTGTTTTTT. Supplemented by reference TRBV5-1 and TRBJ2-2, the full variable domain reads KAGVTQTPRYLIKTRGQQVTLSCSPISGHRSVSWYQQTPGQGLQFLFEYFSETQRNKGNFPGRFSGRQFSNSRSEMNVSTLELGDSALYLCASSLAGELNTGELFFGEGSRLTVL.

V is TRBV5-1 and J is TRBJ1-1, with D perhaps matching TRBD1 (6 bases). Germline V gene lookup returns CDR1 SGHRS and CDR2 YFSETQ. The germline V and J ends were trimmed by 2 bases and 1 base, with 9 bases remaining between them. CDR3 length: 14 amino acids. CDR3 region: CASSLIQGNTEAFF. The CDR3 nucleotides are TGCGCCAGCAGCTTAATACAGGGGAACACTGAAGCTTTCTTT.

The gene calls are TRBV11-3 and TRBJ2-5, with 10 nucleotides matching TRBD2. Germline CDR1 reads SGHNT; CDR2 reads YENEEA. V trimming: 4 bases; J trimming: 5 bases; junction bases outside the gene matches: 7. This CDR3 has 15 amino acids. CDR3 DNA: TGTGCCAGCAGCTCAGACTCTAGCGGGAGTGAGACCCAGTACTTC. It translates to CASSSDSSGSETQYF.

This chain joins TRBV28 and TRBJ1-2, with a weak D call TRBD1 (5 bases). CDR1 and CDR2 (germline): MDHEN, SYDVKM. This CDR3 contains 14 residues. V lost 4 bases and J 3 bases, leaving 12 bases between the germline ends. CDR3 sequence: CASSSEWGDYGYTF. The CDR3 DNA is TGTGCCAGCAGTTCTGAGTGGGGCGACTATGGCTACACCTTC.

This chain connects TRBV7-9 to TRBJ2-7; TRBD2 matches 12 bases. With V trimmed by 6 bases and J by 0 bases, 12 bases remained unmatched. The CDR3 consists of 18 residues. Per germline, CDR1 SEHNR and CDR2 FQNEAQ (reference sequence). The CDR3 loop reads CASRAQGETSGSSYEQYF. CDR3 sequence (DNA): TGTGCCAGCAGAGCCCAGGGGGAGACTAGCGGGAGCTCCTACGAGCAGTACTTC. Looking up the rest from reference TRBV7-9 and TRBJ2-7 gives the full variable domain: DTGVSQNPRHKITKRGQNVTFRCDPISEHNRLYWYRQTLGQGPEFLTYFQNEAQLEKSRLLSDRFSAERPKGSFSTLEIQRTEQGDSAMYLCASRAQGETSGSSYEQYFGPGTRLTVT.

About this clone itself: Relative to the germline gene, one junction end is altered; a read error may explain this. V gene TRBV2 combines with J gene TRBJ2-3, with D possibly TRBD1 on 5 matching bases. The CDR3 runs to 12 residues. Germline loops: CDR1 SNHLY, CDR2 FYNNEI. The CDR3 bases are TGTGCCAGCAAGGAAGGGGTTCAAAAGTTGGATTTT. This gives the protein CASKEGVQKLDF.

The rearrangement links TRBV3-1 (or the pseudogene TRBV3-2) to TRBJ2-7; no firm D call. The CDR3 runs to 13 residues. With 1 base removed from V and 6 bases from J, the gap between germline ends came to 10 bases. The V gene's germline CDR1 is LGHDT and CDR2 YNNKEL (reference sequence). CDR3 protein: CASSQVGPSEQYF. Written as DNA, the CDR3 is TGTGCCAGCAGCCAAGTGGGCCCCTCCGAGCAGTACTTC.

The chain is built from TRBV20-1 and TRBJ2-3, with 8 bases matching TRBD2. The CDR3 contains 18 residues. V shed 3 bases and J 2 bases; nucleotides not matched to a gene: 16. Looked up from germline, CDR1 is DFQATT and CDR2 is SNEGSKA (reference sequence). The CDR3 DNA reads TGCAGTGCTAGTTCCCCTGGTGGGGCGGGGGGACACACAGATACGCAGTATTTT. This encodes CSASSPGGAGGHTDTQYF.

The CDR3 spells CASSQGQGKGQPQHF. Written as DNA, the CDR3 is TGTGCCAGCAGCCAGGGACAGGGAAAGGGTCAGCCCCAGCATTTT. This chain connects TRBV3-1 (or the pseudogene TRBV3-2) to TRBJ1-5; 9 nucleotides align to TRBD1. V shed 3 bases, J shed 6 bases, and the junction held 6 bases outside the gene matches. Germline assignment: CDR1 LGHDT and CDR2 YNNKEL (reference sequence). This CDR3 comprises 15 residues.

This clone has a single count. The chain carries TRBV2 and TRBJ2-4; D is possibly TRBD2 (7 bases). The CDR3 sequence is 13 residues long. Germline V gene data show CDR1 as SNHLY and CDR2 as FYNNEI. Trimming shortened V by 7 bases and J by 10 bases, and 17 bases separated the two germline ends. CDR3 bases: TGTGCCAGCACCGAAGGGGGGGTGGGGATTCAGTACTTC. As protein: CASTEGGVGIQYF.

The chain joins TRBV29-1 to TRBJ2-7; a weak D match, TRBD1 (5 bases). The CDR3 has 12 residues. The germline CDR1 and CDR2 sequences are SQVTM and ANQGSEA. Trimming cost V 6 bases and J 4 bases, with 13 bases left between them. CDR3: CSVIRERYEQYF. In DNA form, the CDR3 reads TGCAGCGTAATCAGGGAAAGGTACGAGCAGTACTTC.

This clone was seen a few times. The J gene is TRBJ2-2, the V gene TRBV7-3; D is perhaps TRBD1 (6 bases). Germline V gene lookup returns CDR1 SGHTA and CDR2 FQGTGA. The CDR3 runs to 14 residues. With 3 bases removed from V and 5 bases from J, the gap between germline ends came to 10 bases. The CDR3 bases are TGTGCCAGCAGCTTGGCAGGGGTAACCGGGGAGCTGTTTTTT. Its protein is CASSLAGVTGELFF.

V gene TRBV3-1 (or the pseudogene TRBV3-2) combines with J gene TRBJ1-5; a possible D gene is TRBD1 (5 bases). Germline V gene data show CDR1 as LGHDT and CDR2 as YNNKEL (reference sequence). V lost 1 base, J lost 4 bases, and 8 bases lay in between. The CDR3 sequence is 14 residues long. This CDR3 is CASSQVPGNQPQHF. The DNA of the CDR3 is TGTGCCAGCAGCCAAGTCCCAGGGAATCAGCCCCAGCATTTT.